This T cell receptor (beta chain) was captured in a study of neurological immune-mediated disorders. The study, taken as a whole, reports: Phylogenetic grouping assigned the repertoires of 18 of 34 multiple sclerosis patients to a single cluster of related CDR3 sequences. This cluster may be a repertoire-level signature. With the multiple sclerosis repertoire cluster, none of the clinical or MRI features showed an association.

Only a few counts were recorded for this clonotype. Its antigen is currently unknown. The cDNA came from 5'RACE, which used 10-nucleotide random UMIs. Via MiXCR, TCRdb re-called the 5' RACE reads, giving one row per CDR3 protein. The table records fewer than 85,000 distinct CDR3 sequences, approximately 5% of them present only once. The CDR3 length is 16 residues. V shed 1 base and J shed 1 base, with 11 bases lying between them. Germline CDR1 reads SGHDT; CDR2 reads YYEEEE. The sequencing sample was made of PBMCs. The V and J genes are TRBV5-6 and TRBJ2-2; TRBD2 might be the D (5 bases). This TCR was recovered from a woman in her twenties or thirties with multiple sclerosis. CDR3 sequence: CASSLFSSMNTGELFF. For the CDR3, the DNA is TGTGCCAGCAGCTTGTTTTCTAGCATGAACACCGGGGAGCTGTTTTTT.